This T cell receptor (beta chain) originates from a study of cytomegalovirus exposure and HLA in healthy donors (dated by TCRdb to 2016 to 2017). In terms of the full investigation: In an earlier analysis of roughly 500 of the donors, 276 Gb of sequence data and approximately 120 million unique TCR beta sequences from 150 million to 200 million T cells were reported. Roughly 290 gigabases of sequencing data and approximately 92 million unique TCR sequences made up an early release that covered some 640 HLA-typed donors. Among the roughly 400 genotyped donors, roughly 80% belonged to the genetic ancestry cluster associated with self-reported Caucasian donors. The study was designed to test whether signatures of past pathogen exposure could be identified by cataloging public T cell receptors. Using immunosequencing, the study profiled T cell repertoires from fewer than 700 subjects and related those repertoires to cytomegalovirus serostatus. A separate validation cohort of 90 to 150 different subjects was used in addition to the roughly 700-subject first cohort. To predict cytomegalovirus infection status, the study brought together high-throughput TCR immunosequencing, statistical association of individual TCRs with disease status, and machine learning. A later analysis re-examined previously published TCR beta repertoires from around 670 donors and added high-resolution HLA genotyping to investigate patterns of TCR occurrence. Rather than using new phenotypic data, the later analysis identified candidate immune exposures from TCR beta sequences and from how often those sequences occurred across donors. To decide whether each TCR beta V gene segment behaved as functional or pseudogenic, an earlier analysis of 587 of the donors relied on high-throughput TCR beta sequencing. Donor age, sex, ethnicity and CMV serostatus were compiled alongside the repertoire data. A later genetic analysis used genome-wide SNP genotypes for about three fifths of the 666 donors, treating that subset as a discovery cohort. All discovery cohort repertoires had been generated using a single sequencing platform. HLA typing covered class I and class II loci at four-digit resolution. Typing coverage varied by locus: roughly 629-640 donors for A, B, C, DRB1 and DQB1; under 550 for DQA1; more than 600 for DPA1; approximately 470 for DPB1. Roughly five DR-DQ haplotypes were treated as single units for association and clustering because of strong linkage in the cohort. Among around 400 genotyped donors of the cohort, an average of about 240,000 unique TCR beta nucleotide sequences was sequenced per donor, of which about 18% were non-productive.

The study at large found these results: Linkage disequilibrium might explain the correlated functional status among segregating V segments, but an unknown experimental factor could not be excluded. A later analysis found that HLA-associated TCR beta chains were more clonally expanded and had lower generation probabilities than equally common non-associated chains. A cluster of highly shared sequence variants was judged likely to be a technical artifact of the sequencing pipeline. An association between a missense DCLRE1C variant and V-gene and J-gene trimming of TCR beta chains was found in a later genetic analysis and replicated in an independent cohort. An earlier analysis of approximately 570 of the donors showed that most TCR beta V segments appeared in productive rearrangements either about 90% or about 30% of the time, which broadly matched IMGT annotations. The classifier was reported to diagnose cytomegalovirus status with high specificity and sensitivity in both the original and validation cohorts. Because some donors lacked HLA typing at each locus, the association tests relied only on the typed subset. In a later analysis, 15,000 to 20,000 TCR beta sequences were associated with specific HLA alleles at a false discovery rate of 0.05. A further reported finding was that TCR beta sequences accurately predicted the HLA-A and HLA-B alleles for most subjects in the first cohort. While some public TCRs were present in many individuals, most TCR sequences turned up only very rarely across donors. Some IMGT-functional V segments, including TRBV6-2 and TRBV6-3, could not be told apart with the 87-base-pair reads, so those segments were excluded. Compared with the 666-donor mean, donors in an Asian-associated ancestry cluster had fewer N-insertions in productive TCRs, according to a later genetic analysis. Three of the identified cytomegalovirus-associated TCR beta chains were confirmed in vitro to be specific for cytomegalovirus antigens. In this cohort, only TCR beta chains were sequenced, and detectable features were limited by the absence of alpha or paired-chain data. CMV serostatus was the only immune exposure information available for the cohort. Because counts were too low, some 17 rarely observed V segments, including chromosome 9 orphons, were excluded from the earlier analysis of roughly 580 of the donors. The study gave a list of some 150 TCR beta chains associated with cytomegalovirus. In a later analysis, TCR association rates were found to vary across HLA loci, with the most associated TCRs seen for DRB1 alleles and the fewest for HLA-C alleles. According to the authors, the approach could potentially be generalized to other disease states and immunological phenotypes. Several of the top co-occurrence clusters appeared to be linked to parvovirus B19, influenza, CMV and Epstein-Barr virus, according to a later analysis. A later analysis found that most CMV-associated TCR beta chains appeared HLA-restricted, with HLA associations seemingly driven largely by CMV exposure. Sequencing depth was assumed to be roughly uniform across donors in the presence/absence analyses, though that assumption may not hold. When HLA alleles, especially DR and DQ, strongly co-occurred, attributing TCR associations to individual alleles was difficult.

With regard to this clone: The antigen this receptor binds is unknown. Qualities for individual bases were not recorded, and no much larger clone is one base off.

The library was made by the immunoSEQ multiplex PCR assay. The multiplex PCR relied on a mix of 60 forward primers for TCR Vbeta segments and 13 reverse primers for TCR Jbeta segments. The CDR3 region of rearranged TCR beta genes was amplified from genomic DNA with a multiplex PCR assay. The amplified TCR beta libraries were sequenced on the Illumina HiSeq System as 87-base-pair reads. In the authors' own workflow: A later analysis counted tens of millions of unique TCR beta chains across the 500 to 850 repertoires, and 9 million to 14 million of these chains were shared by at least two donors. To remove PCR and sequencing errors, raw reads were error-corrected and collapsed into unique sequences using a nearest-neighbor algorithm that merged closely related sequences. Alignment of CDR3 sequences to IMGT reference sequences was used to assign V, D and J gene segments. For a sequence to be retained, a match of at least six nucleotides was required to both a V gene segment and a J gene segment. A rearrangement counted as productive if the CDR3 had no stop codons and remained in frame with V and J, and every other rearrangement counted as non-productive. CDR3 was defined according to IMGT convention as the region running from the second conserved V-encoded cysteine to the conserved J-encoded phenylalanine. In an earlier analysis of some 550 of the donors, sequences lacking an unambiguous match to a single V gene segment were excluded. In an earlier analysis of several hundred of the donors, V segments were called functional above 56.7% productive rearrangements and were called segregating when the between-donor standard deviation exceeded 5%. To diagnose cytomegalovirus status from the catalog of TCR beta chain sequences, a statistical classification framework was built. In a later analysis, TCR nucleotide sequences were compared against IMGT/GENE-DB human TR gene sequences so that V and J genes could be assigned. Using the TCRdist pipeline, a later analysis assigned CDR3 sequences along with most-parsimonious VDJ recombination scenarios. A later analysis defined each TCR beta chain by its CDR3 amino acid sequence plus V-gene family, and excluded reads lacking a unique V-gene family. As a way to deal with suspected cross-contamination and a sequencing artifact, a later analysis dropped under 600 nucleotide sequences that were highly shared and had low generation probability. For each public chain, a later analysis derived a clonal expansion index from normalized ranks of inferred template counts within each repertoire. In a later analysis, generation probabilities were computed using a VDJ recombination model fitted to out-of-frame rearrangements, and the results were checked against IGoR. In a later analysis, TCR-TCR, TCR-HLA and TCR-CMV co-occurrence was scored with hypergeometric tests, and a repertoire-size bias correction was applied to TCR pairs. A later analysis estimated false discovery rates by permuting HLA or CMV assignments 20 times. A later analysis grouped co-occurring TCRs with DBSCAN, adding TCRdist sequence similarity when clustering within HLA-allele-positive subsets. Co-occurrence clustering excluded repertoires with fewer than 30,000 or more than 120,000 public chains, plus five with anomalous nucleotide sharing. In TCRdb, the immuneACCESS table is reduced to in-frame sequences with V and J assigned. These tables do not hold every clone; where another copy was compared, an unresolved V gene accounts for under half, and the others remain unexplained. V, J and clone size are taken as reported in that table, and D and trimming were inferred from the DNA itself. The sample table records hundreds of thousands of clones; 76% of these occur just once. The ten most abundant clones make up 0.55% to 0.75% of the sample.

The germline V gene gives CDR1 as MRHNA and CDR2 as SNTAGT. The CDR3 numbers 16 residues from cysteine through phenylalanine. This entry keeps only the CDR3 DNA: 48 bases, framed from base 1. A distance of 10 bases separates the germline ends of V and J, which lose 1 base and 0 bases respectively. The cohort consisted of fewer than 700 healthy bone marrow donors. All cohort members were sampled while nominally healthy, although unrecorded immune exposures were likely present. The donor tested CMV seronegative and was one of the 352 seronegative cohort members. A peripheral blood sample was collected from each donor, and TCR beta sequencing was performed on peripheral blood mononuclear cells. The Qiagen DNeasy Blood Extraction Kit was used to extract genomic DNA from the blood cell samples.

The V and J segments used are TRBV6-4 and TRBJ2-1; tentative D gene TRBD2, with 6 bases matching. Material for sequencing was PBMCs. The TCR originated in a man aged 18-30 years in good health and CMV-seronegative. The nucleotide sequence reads TGTGCCAGCAGTGACTATGGTAGCGGCTCCTACAATGAGCAGTTCTTC. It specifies CASSDYGSGSYNEQFF.